The 25 T cell receptor beta chains given below trace back to one sample, sequenced in a study of post-analysis software for immune sequencing data (dated by TCRdb to between 2014 and 2017). Library method: PCR. Sequencing was performed on an Illumina HiSeq 2500. Unique molecular identifiers were incorporated into TCR beta cDNA libraries to reduce PCR and sequencing biases. The public sequencing data were trimmed at Q25 with fastp and processed into clonotypes with MiXCR by TCRdb, which kept only in-frame beta chains. Duplicate CDR3 protein sequences are folded into a single record with the most common DNA and genes. The sample profile shows a few hundred thousand distinct CDR3 sequences; under 40% of them were found once. Clones ranked in the top ten supply less than 6% of the sample. Here is what the overall study found, with its caveats: Significantly higher frequencies in patients than in controls were found for a few TRBV segments, including TRBV5-6, TRBV5-1 and TRBV20-1.

Their antigens are not known. Sequencing was performed on blood. These receptors all come from a girl aged 2-17 years with multiple sclerosis.

The count of this clonotype is one. The chain uses TRBV6-1 and TRBJ1-5, with 9 bases matching TRBD1. The CDR3 totals 15 residues. Trimming at V came to 5 bases and at J to 6 bases, leaving 8 bases not matched to a gene. Per germline, CDR1 MNHNS and CDR2 SASEGT. The CDR3 DNA is TGTGCCAGCAGTCCGGATGGGACAGGGAGTCAGCCCCAGCATTTT. This codes for CASSPDGTGSQPQHF.

Notes on this clonotype: An end of the junction does not agree with germline; a read error may underlie this. The chain uses TRBV5-1 and TRBJ1-2; no definite D call. Per the germline V gene, CDR1 is SGHRS and CDR2 is YFSETQ. The CDR3 length is 14 residues. CDR3 residues: CASSLDETSGGCTF. DNA of the CDR3: TGCGCCAGCAGCTTGGACGAGACTTCGGGTGGCTGCACCTTC.

This clonotype was seen only a few times. This chain links TRBV12-3 or TRBV12-4 with TRBJ2-7; perhaps TRBD2 as D (6 bases). The DNA matches TRBJ2-5 better at its end, which makes the J call doubtful. The CDR3 consists of 15 residues. CDR3 sequence (DNA): TGTGCCAGCAGTCCACTTACGCTAGGAGGGGAGACCCAGTACTTC. Translating it yields CASSPLTLGGETQYF.

This clonotype was recorded at least ten times. The chain recombines TRBV20-1 with TRBJ2-3; 8 bases fit TRBD2. V lost 3 bases to trimming and J lost 4 bases; unmatched junction nucleotides: 6. The germline gives CDR1 DFQATT, CDR2 SNEGSKA (reference sequence). The length of the CDR3 is 14 residues. This chain's CDR3 is CSASSGGGADTQYF. DNA for the CDR3: TGCAGTGCTAGCAGCGGGGGAGGAGCAGATACGCAGTATTTT.

V is TRBV20-1 and J is TRBJ2-1; D might be TRBD1 (6 bases). V lost 5 bases and J 8 bases, leaving 13 bases between the germline ends. CDR1 and CDR2 (germline): DFQATT, SNEGSKA (reference sequence). The CDR3 extends over 12 amino acids. As DNA, the CDR3 is TGCAGTGCTCTTGGACAGTTCTATGAGCAGTTCTTC. Translating gives CSALGQFYEQFF.

This chain connects TRBV5-5 to TRBJ2-1; 8 positions agree with TRBD1. J gave up 7 bases and V 4 bases, and 10 bases lay outside the gene matches. Per germline, CDR1 SGHKS and CDR2 YYEKEE (reference sequence). The CDR3 spans 15 residues. The CDR3 here is CASSKTGDGLNEQFF. CDR3 DNA sequence: TGTGCCAGCAGCAAGACAGGGGATGGATTAAATGAGCAGTTCTTC.

The chain carries TRBV12-3 or TRBV12-4 and TRBJ2-5, with 11 bases that match TRBD2. The CDR3 extends over 17 amino acids. The V and J ends lost 5 bases and 4 bases, in that order; junction bases with no gene match: 12. The CDR3 sequence is CASSPRVAGGALETQYF. CDR3 DNA sequence: TGTGCCAGCAGTCCCAGGGTAGCGGGGGGGGCCTTAGAGACCCAGTACTTC.

This chain uses TRBV7-3 with TRBJ2-3; D remains ambiguous. With 2 bases removed from V and 0 bases from J, the gap between germline ends came to 9 bases. Germline CDR1 reads SGHTA; CDR2 reads FQGTGA. The CDR3 has 15 residues. The CDR3 DNA sequence: TGTGCCAGCAGCTTAGGCGGTCTTAGCACAGATACGCAGTATTTT. The encoded protein is CASSLGGLSTDTQYF.

The chain employs TRBV4-1 and TRBJ2-7; D unresolved. Deletions cut 4 bases from V and 2 bases from J, with 12 bases between. The CDR3 is 14 amino acids. Germline CDR1 is MGHRA and CDR2 is YSYEKL. CDR3 nucleotide sequence: TGCGCCAGCAGCCGCGGACCCTGGGCCTACGAGCAGTACTTC. Protein product: CASSRGPWAYEQYF.

This clonotype appeared a single time. This chain joins TRBV18 and TRBJ2-1; D might be TRBD2 (6 bases). The CDR3 runs 16 residues. Trimming cost V 0 bases and J 8 bases, with 17 bases left between them. The germline gives CDR1 KGHSH, CDR2 LQKENI. The CDR3 reads CASSPPGLLDPHEQFF. For the CDR3, the DNA is TGTGCCAGCTCACCACCGGGACTCTTAGACCCCCATGAGCAGTTCTTC.

This rearrangement joins TRBV2 to TRBJ2-3, with D maybe TRBD2 (6 bases). The germline gives CDR1 SNHLY, CDR2 FYNNEI. Trimming removed 4 bases from V and 2 bases from J, with 13 bases in between. The CDR3 loop spans 15 amino acids. CDR3 DNA sequence: TGTGCCAGCAGTGTATGGGACTCCCCCACAGATACGCAGTATTTT. Amino acid sequence: CASSVWDSPTDTQYF.

As regards this clonotype: A much bigger clone sits one base away, suggesting this may be a read error. The gene calls are TRBV12-3 or TRBV12-4 and TRBJ2-7; 12 nucleotides align to TRBD2. V was pared by 6 bases and J by 2 bases, with 2 bases of the junction left unmatched. The CDR3 has 14 amino acids. This chain's CDR3 is CASRSSGGAYEQYF. CDR3 DNA sequence: TGTGCCAGCAGGTCTAGCGGGGGGGCCTACGAGCAGTACTTC.

The chain has TRBV24-1 and TRBJ2-1; 8 bases are shared with TRBD2. Near its end, the DNA agrees better with TRBJ2-7, so the J call may be wrong. Germline CDR1 is KGHDR and CDR2 is SFDVKD. The length of the CDR3 is 13 residues. CDR3 region: CATERGFYNEQYF. CDR3 nucleotide sequence: TGTGCCACCGAGCGGGGGTTCTACAATGAGCAGTACTTC.

The table lists this clonotype with a few counts. V is TRBV5-1 and J is TRBJ2-3; tentative D call: TRBD2 (6 bases). V was shortened by 4 bases and J by 2 bases, with 14 bases between the two germline ends. Germline CDR1 reads SGHRS; CDR2 reads YFSETQ. CDR3 length: 15 amino acids. CDR3 region: CASSPSGTFTDTQYF. CDR3 coding DNA: TGCGCCAGCAGCCCCTCAGGGACTTTCACAGATACGCAGTATTTT.

The chain recombines TRBV7-6 with TRBJ2-4; 11 positions agree with TRBD1. The J call may not be correct, given that the DNA end is closer to TRBJ2-7. The CDR3 has 15 amino acids. The germline gives CDR1 SGHVS, CDR2 FNYEAQ. The CDR3 loop reads CASSLGGTGGYEQYF. The CDR3 nucleotides read TGTGCCAGCAGCTTAGGAGGGACAGGGGGCTACGAGCAGTACTTC.

This clonotype has more than one count but fewer than ten. The V gene is TRBV7-3, the J gene TRBJ1-2; D not certain. The length of the CDR3 is 15 residues. CDR1 is SGHTA and CDR2 is FQGTGA in the germline V gene. V gave up 5 bases and J gave up 2 bases, with 15 bases separating them. The CDR3 region has the DNA TGTGCCAGCAGCCCTGGAGGTGGGGTAAACTATGGCTACACCTTC. The encoded protein is CASSPGGGVNYGYTF.

This clonotype turned up a few times. The V and J genes are TRBV29-1 and TRBJ1-4, with TRBD1 matching 7 bases. V gave up 4 bases and J gave up 2 bases; unmatched junction bases: 10. The germline gives CDR1 SQVTM, CDR2 ANQGSEA. This CDR3 spans 16 amino acids. CDR3 sequence: CSVVSGVGQTNEKLFF. In nucleotides, the CDR3 is TGCAGCGTTGTTTCCGGGGTGGGACAGACTAATGAAAAACTGTTTTTT. Full variable domain (rest looked up from reference TRBV29-1 and TRBJ1-4): SAVISQKPSRDICQRGTSLTIQCQVDSQVTMMFWYRQQPGQSLTLIATANQGSEATYESGFVIDKFPISRPNLTFSTLTVSNMSPEDSSIYLCSVVSGVGQTNEKLFFGSGTQLSVL.

This clonotype turned up a few times. The CDR3 region has the DNA TGCAGTGCTAGCAGGGTAGGTGCTGAAGCTTTCTTT. It is translated as CSASRVGAEAFF. The rearrangement links TRBV20-1 to TRBJ1-1, with D possibly matching TRBD1 (5 bases). The CDR3 spans 12 residues. Germline CDR1 and CDR2: DFQATT and SNEGSKA (reference sequence). V lost 3 bases and J 6 bases, leaving 11 bases between the germline ends.

This clonotype was detected only a few times. The V call is TRBV15, the J call TRBJ2-6; TRBD2 might be the D (6 bases). Germline-derived CDR1 and CDR2 are LNHNV and YYDKDF (reference sequence). The CDR3 has 18 residues. V was cut by 1 base and J by 4 bases, with 17 bases left in between. CDR3 bases: TGTGCCACCAGCAGAGCCGCATATTGGGGGGACGGGGCCAACGTCCTGACTTTC. Its translation is CATSRAAYWGDGANVLTF.

V gene TRBV10-3 combines with J gene TRBJ2-2, with 7 nucleotides matching TRBD1. The CDR3 covers 14 residues. The germline gives CDR1 ENHRY, CDR2 SYGVKD. The trim removed 9 bases at V and 0 bases at J, leaving 4 bases unmatched. CDR3 sequence (DNA): TGTGCCATTCCCGGGACAGCGAACACCGGGGAGCTGTTTTTT. Encoded protein: CAIPGTANTGELFF.

This sequence joins TRBV10-3 and TRBJ2-7; D remains ambiguous. Deletions cut 6 bases from V and 6 bases from J, with 9 bases between. CDR3 length: 11 amino acids. Germline lookup yields CDR1 ENHRY and CDR2 SYGVKD. CDR3 DNA sequence: TGTGCCATCAGCGGGTCCGCCGAGCAGTACTTC. It specifies CAISGSAEQYF.

The chain couples TRBV5-1 to TRBJ2-4, with 9 bases fitting TRBD1. This CDR3 has 13 amino acids. Germline values: CDR1 SGHRS, CDR2 YFSETQ. Trimming cost V 4 bases and J 13 bases; bases outside gene matches: 9. This CDR3 reads CASSRTGAWEQYF. CDR3 DNA sequence: TGCGCCAGCAGCAGGACAGGGGCTTGGGAGCAGTACTTC.

This sequence joins TRBV6-1 and TRBJ2-1; 11 nucleotides agree with TRBD2. The CDR3 totals 15 residues. With V trimmed by 2 bases and J by 8 bases, 5 bases remained unmatched. Looked up from germline, CDR1 is MNHNS and CDR2 is SASEGT. The CDR3 region is CASSESVAGGHEQFF. The CDR3, as DNA: TGTGCCAGCAGTGAATCGGTAGCGGGGGGGCATGAGCAGTTCTTC.

The chain employs TRBV24-1 and TRBJ2-1; the match to TRBD2 covers 8 bases. Unmatched junction bases numbered 5, after V lost 3 bases and J lost 5 bases. Per the germline V gene, CDR1 is KGHDR and CDR2 is SFDVKD. This CDR3 has 15 residues. This CDR3 is CATSDLGSGNNEQFF. For the CDR3, the DNA is TGTGCCACCAGTGATCTGGGTAGCGGGAACAATGAGCAGTTCTTC.

The J gene is TRBJ2-7, the V gene TRBV5-1; 9 positions match TRBD1. V shed 4 bases, J shed 2 bases, and the junction held 7 bases outside the gene matches. The CDR3 contains 15 residues. Looked up from germline, CDR1 is SGHRS and CDR2 is YFSETQ. CDR3 coding DNA: TGCGCCAGCAGCCTCCAACAGGGGGCCACCTACGAGCAGTACTTC. Its protein product is CASSLQQGATYEQYF.